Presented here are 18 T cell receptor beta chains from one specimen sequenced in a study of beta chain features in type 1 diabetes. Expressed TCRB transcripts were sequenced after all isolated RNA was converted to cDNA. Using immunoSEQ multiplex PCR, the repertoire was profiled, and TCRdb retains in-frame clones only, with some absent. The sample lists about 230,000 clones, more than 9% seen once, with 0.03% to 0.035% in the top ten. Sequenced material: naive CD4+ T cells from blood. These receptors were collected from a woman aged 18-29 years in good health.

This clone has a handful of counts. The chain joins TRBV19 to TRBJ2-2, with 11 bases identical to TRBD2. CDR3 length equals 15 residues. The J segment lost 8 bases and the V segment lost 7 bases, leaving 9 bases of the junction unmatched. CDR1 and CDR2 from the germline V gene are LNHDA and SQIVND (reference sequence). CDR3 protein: CASNPLAGDAGELFF. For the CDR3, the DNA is TGTGCCAGTAACCCACTAGCGGGAGATGCAGGGGAGCTGTTTTTT.

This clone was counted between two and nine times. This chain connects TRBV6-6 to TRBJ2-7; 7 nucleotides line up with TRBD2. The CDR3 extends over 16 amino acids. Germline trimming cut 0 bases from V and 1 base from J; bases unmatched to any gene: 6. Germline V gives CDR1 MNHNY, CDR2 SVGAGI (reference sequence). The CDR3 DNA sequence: TGTGCCAGCAGTTACTCGGCGGGAGCTGCGTCCTACGAGCAGTACTTC. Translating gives CASSYSAGAASYEQYF.

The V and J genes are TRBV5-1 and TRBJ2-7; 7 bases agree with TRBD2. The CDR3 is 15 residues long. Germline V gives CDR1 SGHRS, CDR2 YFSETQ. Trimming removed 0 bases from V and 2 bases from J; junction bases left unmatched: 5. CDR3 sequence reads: CASSLAPGRAYEQYF. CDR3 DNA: TGCGCCAGCAGCTTGGCCCCGGGGAGGGCCTACGAGCAGTACTTC.

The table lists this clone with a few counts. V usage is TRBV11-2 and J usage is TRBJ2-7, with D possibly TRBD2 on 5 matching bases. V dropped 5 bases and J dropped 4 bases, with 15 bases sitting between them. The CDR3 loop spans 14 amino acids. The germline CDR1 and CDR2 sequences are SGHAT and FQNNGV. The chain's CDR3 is CASSLGPGFYEQYF. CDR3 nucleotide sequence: TGTGCCAGCAGCCTCGGTCCGGGGTTTTACGAGCAGTACTTC.

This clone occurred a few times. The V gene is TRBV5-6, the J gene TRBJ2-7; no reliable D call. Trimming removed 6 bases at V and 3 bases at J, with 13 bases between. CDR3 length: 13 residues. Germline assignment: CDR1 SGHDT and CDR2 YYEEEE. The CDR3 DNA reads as TGTGCCAGCACAAAGGAGCGAAGCTACGAGCAGTACTTC. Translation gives CASTKERSYEQYF.

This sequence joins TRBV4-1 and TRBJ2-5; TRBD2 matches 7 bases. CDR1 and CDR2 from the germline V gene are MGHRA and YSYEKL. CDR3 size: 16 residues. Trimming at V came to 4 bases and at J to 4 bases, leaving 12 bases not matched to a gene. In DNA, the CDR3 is TGCGCCAGCAGCCCCATGGAGGGGTCGGGGGGAGAGACCCAGTACTTC. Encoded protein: CASSPMEGSGGETQYF.

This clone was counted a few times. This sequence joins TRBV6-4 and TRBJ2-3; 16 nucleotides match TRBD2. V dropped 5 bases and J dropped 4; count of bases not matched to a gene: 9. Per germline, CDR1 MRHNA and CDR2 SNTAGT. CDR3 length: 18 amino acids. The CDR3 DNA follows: TGTGCCAGCAGTCATATCGGGACTAGCGGGGGGGCCGCAGATACGCAGTATTTT. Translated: CASSHIGTSGGAADTQYF.

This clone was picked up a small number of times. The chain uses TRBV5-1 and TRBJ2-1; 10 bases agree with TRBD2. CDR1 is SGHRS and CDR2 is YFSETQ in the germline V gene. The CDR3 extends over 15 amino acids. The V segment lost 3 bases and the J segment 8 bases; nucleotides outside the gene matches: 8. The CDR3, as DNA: TGCGCCAGCAGCTCTTTTAGCGGGAGGACTGATGAGCAGTTCTTC. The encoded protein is CASSSFSGRTDEQFF. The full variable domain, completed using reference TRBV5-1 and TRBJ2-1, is KAGVTQTPRYLIKTRGQQVTLSCSPISGHRSVSWYQQTPGQGLQFLFEYFSETQRNKGNFPGRFSGRQFSNSRSEMNVSTLELGDSALYLCASSSFSGRTDEQFFGPGTRLTVL.

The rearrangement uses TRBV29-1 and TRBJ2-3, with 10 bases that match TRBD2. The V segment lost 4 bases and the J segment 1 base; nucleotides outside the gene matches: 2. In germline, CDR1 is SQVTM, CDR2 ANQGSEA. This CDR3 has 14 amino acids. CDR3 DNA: TGCAGCGTTGGGGGGACTAGCGGCACAGATACGCAGTATTTT. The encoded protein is CSVGGTSGTDTQYF.

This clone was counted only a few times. The CDR3 nucleotides read TGTGCCAGCTCCCCAACAGGGGGCTTGACTGAAGCTTTCTTT. It is translated as CASSPTGGLTEAFF. V usage is TRBV18 and J usage is TRBJ1-1, with 9 bases fitting TRBD1. CDR3 length: 14 residues. V was pared by 6 bases and J by 5 bases, with 7 bases of the junction left unmatched. In germline, CDR1 is KGHSH, CDR2 LQKENI.

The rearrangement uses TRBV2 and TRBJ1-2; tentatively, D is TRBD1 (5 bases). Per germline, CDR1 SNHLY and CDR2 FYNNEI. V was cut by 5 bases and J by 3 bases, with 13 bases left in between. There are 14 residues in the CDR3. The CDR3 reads CASSLQGVDYGYTF. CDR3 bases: TGTGCCAGCAGTCTCCAGGGTGTAGACTATGGCTACACCTTC.

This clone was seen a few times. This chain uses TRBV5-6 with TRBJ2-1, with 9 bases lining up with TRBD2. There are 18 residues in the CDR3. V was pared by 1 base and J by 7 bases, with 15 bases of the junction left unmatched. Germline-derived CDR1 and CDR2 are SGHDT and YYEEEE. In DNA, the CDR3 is TGTGCCAGCAGCTTGTTCTCGCTAGCGGGGAAAAACATGAATGAGCAGTTCTTC. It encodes CASSLFSLAGKNMNEQFF.

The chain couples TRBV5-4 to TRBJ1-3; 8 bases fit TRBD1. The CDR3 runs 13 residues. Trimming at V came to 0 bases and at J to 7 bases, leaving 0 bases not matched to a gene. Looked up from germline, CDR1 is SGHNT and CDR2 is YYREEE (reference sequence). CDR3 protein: CASSLAGGNTIYF. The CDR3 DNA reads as TGTGCCAGCAGCTTGGCAGGGGGCAACACCATATATTTT.

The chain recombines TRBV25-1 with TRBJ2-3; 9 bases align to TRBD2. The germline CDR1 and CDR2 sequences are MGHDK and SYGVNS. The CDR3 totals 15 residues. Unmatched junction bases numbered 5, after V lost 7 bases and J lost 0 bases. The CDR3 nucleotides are TGTGCCAGCATGGCTAGCGGGATTAGCACAGATACGCAGTATTTT. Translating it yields CASMASGISTDTQYF.

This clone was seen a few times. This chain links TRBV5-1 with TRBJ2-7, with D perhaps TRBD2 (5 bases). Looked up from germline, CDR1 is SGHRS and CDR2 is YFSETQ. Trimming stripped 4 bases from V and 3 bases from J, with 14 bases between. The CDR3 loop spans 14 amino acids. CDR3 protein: CASSLSRVLYEQYF. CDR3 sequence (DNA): TGCGCCAGCAGCCTGTCGAGGGTACTCTACGAGCAGTACTTC.

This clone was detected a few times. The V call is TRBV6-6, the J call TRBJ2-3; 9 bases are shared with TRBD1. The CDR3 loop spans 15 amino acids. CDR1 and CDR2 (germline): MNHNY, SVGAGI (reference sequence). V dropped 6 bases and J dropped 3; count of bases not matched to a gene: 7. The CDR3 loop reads CASRLQGAGTDTQYF. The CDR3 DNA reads TGTGCCAGCAGGCTACAGGGGGCAGGGACAGATACGCAGTATTTT.

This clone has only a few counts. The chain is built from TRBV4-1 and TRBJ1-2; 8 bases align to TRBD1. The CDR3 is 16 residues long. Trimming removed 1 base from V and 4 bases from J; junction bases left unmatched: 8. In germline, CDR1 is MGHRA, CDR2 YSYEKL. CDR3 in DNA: TGCGCCAGCAGCCAAGTGGTACAGGGGGGGTTCTATGGCTACACCTTC. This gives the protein CASSQVVQGGFYGYTF.

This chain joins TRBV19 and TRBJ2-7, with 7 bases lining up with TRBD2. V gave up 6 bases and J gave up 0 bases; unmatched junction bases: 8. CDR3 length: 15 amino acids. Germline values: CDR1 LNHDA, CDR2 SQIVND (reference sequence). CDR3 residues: CASRVSGGYSYEQYF. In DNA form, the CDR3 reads TGTGCCAGTAGGGTGTCCGGGGGGTACTCCTACGAGCAGTACTTC.